This entry describes one T cell receptor beta chain. Its antigen is still unknown. The sample carries other DNA sequences with the same CDR3. Investigators reverse transcribed all isolated RNA, so they sequenced expressed TCRB transcripts. About 4 million reads was the average for naive, central memory and regulatory T cell samples. Assay: immunoSEQ multiplex PCR; the TCRdb copy retains only in-frame clones and omits some. Seen here are roughly 300,000 clones, approximately 14% observed once, and the top ten hold 0.017%. The V end lost 4 bases, the J end lost 2 bases, and 8 bases lay between the germline ends. The germline V gene encodes CDR1 KGHSH and CDR2 LQKENI. The CDR3 extends over 13 amino acids. The record originates from a study of beta chain features in type 1 diabetes. Whole-study results and caveats: cDNA-based reads could over-represent cells with high TCR expression. Researchers reported that naive, central memory and Treg TCRB repertoires appeared more similar in patients than in healthy donors. In all four CD4+ subsets, TCRB CDR3 length was significantly, moderately reduced in type 1 diabetes.

Sequencing used naive CD4+ T cells from blood. The chain is built from TRBV18 and TRBJ1-1, with D unresolved. The TCR was taken from a young man with type 1 diabetes. CDR3 residues: CASSQGLNTEAFF. Written as DNA, the CDR3 is TGTGCCAGCTCACAAGGACTCAACACTGAAGCTTTCTTT.